Listed here is a single TCR beta chain. The antigen is unknown. This entry comes from a study of PD-1 blockade in classical Hodgkin lymphoma. Following autologous stem cell transplantation, relapse occurred in every patient, and exposure to brentuximab vedotin varied. The junction had 8 bases not matched to a gene; V was cut back by 0 bases and J by 6 bases. Germline V CDR1 and CDR2: SGHRS, YFSETQ. The CDR3 totals 16 residues. Sequencing used immunoSEQ multiplex PCR; TCRdb keeps in-frame clones, though not all of them. The sample contains 20,000 to 25,000 clones, approximately 70% of which appear only once. Overall study results and limits: Exclusion removed patients who began nivolumab under 1 year after ASCT. Lower baseline TCR diversity was reported for newly diagnosed patients than for healthy donors.

The sequencing used peripheral blood mononuclear cells (PBMCs), collected at baseline. This TCR was recovered from a human donor with classical Hodgkin lymphoma. This rearrangement joins TRBV5-1 to TRBJ2-1, with TRBD2 matching over 8 bases. Here the CDR3 reads CASSLDTSGRSNEQFF. The CDR3 DNA reads TGCGCCAGCAGCTTGGATACTAGCGGCAGATCCAATGAGCAGTTCTTC.